The present T cell receptor beta chain was sequenced within a study of control samples from healthy donors and cancer patients. This CDR3 spans 14 amino acids. The V end was cut by 5 bases, the J end by 0 bases, with 11 bases between. Germline CDR1 reads SGHAT; CDR2 reads FQNNGV. TCRdb's table, derived via immunoSEQ multiplex PCR, lists solely in-frame clones and lacks some. The table has 390,000 or so clones, around 90% seen once; the top ten hold 5.5% to 8%. This clonotype originated in a man in his forties with head and neck cancer. The sample consisted of PBMCs. The chain carries TRBV11-2 and TRBJ2-7, with D unresolved. The CDR3 DNA reads TGTGCCAGCAGCCCCGTCGGGCTCTCCTACGAGCAGTACTTC. Amino acids: CASSPVGLSYEQYF. Supplemented by reference TRBV11-2 and TRBJ2-7, the full variable domain reads EAGVAQSPRYKIIEKRQSVAFWCNPISGHATLYWYQQILGQGPKLLIQFQNNGVVDDSQLPKDRFSAERLKGVDSTLKIQPAKLEDSAVYLCASSPVGLSYEQYFGPGTRLTVT.